This TCR beta chain originates from a study of cytomegalovirus exposure and HLA in healthy donors. The PCR was carried out with 60 Vbeta primers and 13 Jbeta primers. TCRdb's table, derived via immunoSEQ multiplex PCR, lists solely in-frame clones and lacks some. The profile covers 150,000 to 200,000 clones, with roughly nine tenths appearing a single time and roughly 0.98% taken by the ten largest. This CDR3 comprises 15 residues. Germline values: CDR1 SGHTA, CDR2 FQGNSA. Trimming cost V 6 bases and J 4 bases; bases outside gene matches: 11. On this clone itself: The antigen remains unidentified.

Study results and limitations: The classifier reportedly diagnosed cytomegalovirus status with high sensitivity and specificity.

J is TRBJ2-7 and V is TRBV7-2; 8 nucleotides agree with TRBD1. The clonotype was recovered from a boy younger than 10 in good health and CMV-seronegative. Sequencing was done on a sample of PBMCs. The CDR3, as DNA: TGTGCCAGCAGGGGAGGACAGGGAGTTTGGTACGAGCAGTACTTC. It codes for CASRGGQGVWYEQYF. The full variable domain, with the rest looked up from reference TRBV7-2 and TRBJ2-7, is GAGVSQSPSNKVTEKGKDVELRCDPISGHTALYWYRQSLGQGLEFLIYFQGNSAPDKSGLPSDRFSAERTGGSVSTLTIQRTQQEDSAVYLCASRGGQGVWYEQYFGPGTRLTVT.